What follows describes a single T cell receptor (beta chain). CDR1 and CDR2 (germline): MNHEY, SVGEGT. The trim removed 6 bases at V and 0 bases at J, leaving 5 bases unmatched. CDR3 length: 14 residues. Methods used by the authors: Reference gene primer amplification yielded estimated nucleated cell counts. The repertoire was sequenced with immunoSEQ multiplex PCR; TCRdb's copy has only in-frame clones and lacks some. V, J and clone size derive from that table, while D and trimming were established from the DNA sequence. Of 350,000 to 450,000 clones detected, roughly nine tenths appear once; the ten largest clones hold 0.8% to 0.9%. Exposed enrollees had met someone with a PCR-confirmed or clinician-diagnosed COVID-19 case at some point within the 2 weeks before study entry. The data derive from a study of blood T cell repertoires in COVID-19.

The TCR was taken from a woman between 40 and 50 years old who had been exposed to COVID-19. J is TRBJ2-7 and V is TRBV6-2 or TRBV6-3; 7 bases agree with TRBD2. The sequencing sample was made of PBMCs or T cells enriched from blood (not recorded which). In DNA form, the CDR3 reads TGTGCCAGCAGCCGGAGCGGGAACTCCTACGAGCAGTACTTC. This codes for CASSRSGNSYEQYF.